Below, 27 T cell receptor beta chains from the same sample are listed, as sequenced in a study of a mutant IDH1 vaccine in newly diagnosed glioma. Time point denoted: week 35, safety follow-up. Each dose of the vaccine consisted of 300 ug of mutant IDH1 20-mer peptide, with topical imiquimod. What these receptors recognize is not known. Sequencing used immunoSEQ multiplex PCR; TCRdb keeps in-frame clones, though not all of them. The data show 25,000 to 30,000 clones, 65% to 80% seen once. The source was PBMCs, collected from a glioma patient whose treatment included an IDH1 peptide vaccine. These TCRs come from a man between 50 and 59 years old with glioma.

The sample holds one count of this clone. The gene calls are TRBV13 and TRBJ2-2; 13 nucleotides line up with TRBD2. CDR1 and CDR2 (germline): PRHDT, FYEKMQ (reference sequence). The CDR3 spans 16 residues. Trimming took 3 bases from V and 7 from J; bases not matched to a gene: 5. CDR3: CASSLTSGGSRGELFF. In DNA, the CDR3 is TGTGCCAGCAGCTTGACTAGCGGGGGGAGTCGCGGGGAGCTGTTTTTT.

The chain employs TRBV19 and TRBJ1-2, with D maybe TRBD1 (5 bases). Germline V gene sequence: CDR1 LNHDA, CDR2 SQIVND (reference sequence). The CDR3 runs 14 residues. Trimming shortened V by 5 bases and J by 2 bases, and 12 bases separated the two germline ends. The CDR3: CASSVGRTNYGYTF. Here the CDR3 DNA reads TGTGCCAGTAGTGTGGGGCGCACAAACTATGGCTACACCTTC.

The chain combines TRBV21-1 with TRBJ2-7; the table's D call of TRBD2 was not tested on the DNA. TRBV21-1 is recorded as a pseudogene. The length of the CDR3 is 16 residues. CDR3 sequence reads: CASSTLTSGAFYEQYF. The CDR3 nucleotides are TGTGCCAGCAGCACTCTGACTAGCGGGGCGTTCTACGAGCAGTACTTC.

This chain connects TRBV14 to TRBJ1-1; D uncertain. Germline V gene lookup returns CDR1 SGHDN and CDR2 FVKESK. The CDR3 runs to 15 residues. The germline V and J ends were trimmed by 4 bases and 7 bases, with 19 bases remaining between them. The CDR3 DNA reads TGTGCCAGCAGCCTATATGGGTCCGAAAGACTTGAAGCTTTCTTT. Translating gives CASSLYGSERLEAFF.

This clone was seen a handful of times. The chain employs TRBV30 and TRBJ1-1; D is unclear. Trimming took 4 bases from V and 3 from J, leaving 12 bases between them. CDR3 length: 13 residues. Per the germline V gene, CDR1 is GTSNPN and CDR2 is SVGIG (reference sequence). CDR3 amino acids: CAWNFGVDTEAFF. The DNA of the CDR3 is TGTGCCTGGAATTTTGGTGTGGACACTGAAGCTTTCTTT.

V usage is TRBV6-5 and J usage is TRBJ1-3, with TRBD1 as a possible D gene (6 bases). The germline CDR1 and CDR2 sequences are MNHEY and SVGAGI. The CDR3 has 15 residues. V shed 5 bases and J shed 2 bases, with 13 bases lying between them. DNA of the CDR3: TGTGCCAGCAGTCCCCAGGGGCCCACTGGAAACACCATATATTTT. It is translated as CASSPQGPTGNTIYF.

This clone has only a few counts. The chain is built from TRBV29-1 and TRBJ2-2; D unclear. Germline loops: CDR1 SQVTM, CDR2 ANQGSEA. V was cut by 4 bases and J by 4 bases, with 7 bases left in between. The CDR3 consists of 12 residues. CDR3 in DNA: TGCAGCGTTGTGGCAGCCACCGGGGAGCTGTTTTTT. This sequence encodes CSVVAATGELFF.

The table lists this clone with a count of one. V and J are TRBV2 and TRBJ2-1; 8 nucleotides line up with TRBD2. Germline V gene data show CDR1 as SNHLY and CDR2 as FYNNEI. The CDR3 is made up of 14 amino acids. J lost 6 bases, V lost 4 bases, and 5 bases had no gene match. CDR3 sequence: CASSGASGGNEQFF. The CDR3 DNA reads TGTGCCAGCAGTGGAGCGAGCGGGGGCAATGAGCAGTTCTTC.

The chain links TRBV10-3 to TRBJ1-1, with a possible D match to TRBD1 (6 bases). V shed 10 bases and J shed 0 bases, with 15 bases lying between them. This CDR3 contains 14 residues. Per the germline V gene, CDR1 is ENHRY and CDR2 is SYGVKD. CDR3 nucleotide sequence: TGTGCCAACCGCCGGGACAAGATGAACACTGAAGCTTTCTTT. This sequence encodes CANRRDKMNTEAFF.

This chain links TRBV19 with TRBJ1-5; 10 nucleotides line up with TRBD1. V lost 6 bases, J lost 6 bases, and 8 bases stayed unmatched. CDR1 and CDR2 (germline): LNHDA, SQIVND (reference sequence). CDR3 length: 15 residues. CDR3 amino acids: CASRGDRGGGQPQHF. CDR3 nucleotide sequence: TGTGCCAGTAGAGGGGACAGGGGAGGGGGTCAGCCCCAGCATTTT.

The chain joins TRBV30 to TRBJ1-1; no definite D call. V gave up 2 bases and J gave up 2 bases, with 6 bases separating them. The CDR3 is 12 amino acids. The germline gives CDR1 GTSNPN, CDR2 SVGIG (reference sequence). Here the CDR3 DNA reads TGTGCCTGGAGTCTGACCAACACTGAAGCTTTCTTT. It specifies CAWSLTNTEAFF.

This clone was observed a single time. CDR3 sequence: CASSQLGRAEAFF. CDR3 nucleotide sequence: TGTGCCAGCAGTCAACTAGGACGGGCAGAAGCTTTCTTT. The J gene is TRBJ1-1, the V gene TRBV6-6; D remains unclear. V was shortened by 5 bases and J by 8 bases, with 15 bases between the two germline ends. Germline CDR1 reads MNHNY; CDR2 reads SVGAGI (reference sequence). The CDR3 sequence is 13 residues long.

CDR3 amino acids: CASSLRSGYTEAFF. The CDR3 DNA sequence: TGTGCCAGCAGCTTACGATCAGGGTACACTGAAGCTTTCTTT. The chain combines TRBV11-3 with TRBJ1-1, with D maybe TRBD1 (5 bases). Germline V gives CDR1 SGHNT, CDR2 YENEEA. The CDR3 covers 14 residues. The V gene lost 2 bases and the J gene lost 3 bases, with 10 bases spanning the gap.

The table lists this clone with a few counts. The chain couples TRBV30 to TRBJ1-4; no clear D. Trimming removed 4 bases at V and 4 bases at J, with 13 bases between. The CDR3 loop spans 14 amino acids. Per the germline V gene, CDR1 is GTSNPN and CDR2 is SVGIG (reference sequence). CDR3 residues: CAWMQVGSNEKLFF. The CDR3 DNA sequence: TGTGCCTGGATGCAGGTGGGAAGTAATGAAAAACTGTTTTTT. The full variable domain, in which reference TRBV30 and TRBJ1-4 provide the parts outside the CDR3, is SQTIHQWPATLVQPVGSPLSLECTVEGTSNPNLYWYRQAAGRGLQLLFYSVGIGQISSEVPQNLSASRPQDRQFILSSKKLLLSDSGFYLCAWMQVGSNEKLFFGSGTQLSVL.

The gene calls are TRBV19 and TRBJ2-5; 13 bases map to TRBD2. Germline CDR1 LNHDA, CDR2 SQIVND (reference sequence). Trimming removed 6 bases from V and 2 bases from J; junction bases left unmatched: 6. This CDR3 has 16 amino acids. The CDR3 nucleotides read TGTGCCAGTAGCGACCCGGGACTAGCGGGACAAGAGACCCAGTACTTC. This sequence encodes CASSDPGLAGQETQYF.

CDR3 sequence: CASSTRRTEAFF. CDR3 coding DNA: TGTGCCAGTAGTACCCGAAGGACTGAAGCTTTCTTT. V is TRBV19 and J is TRBJ1-1; no definite D call. The CDR3 length is 12 residues. V shed 4 bases and J shed 5 bases, with 8 bases lying between them. Germline CDR1 and CDR2: LNHDA and SQIVND (reference sequence).

The V gene is TRBV28, the J gene TRBJ1-1, with a tentative D call TRBD1 (5 bases). Germline lookup yields CDR1 MDHEN and CDR2 SYDVKM. The CDR3 runs 15 residues. V lost 7 bases and J 1 base, leaving 16 bases between the germline ends. Written as DNA, the CDR3 is TGTGCCAGCACGCGGGGGGACCTGCCGAACACTGAAGCTTTCTTT. Translation gives CASTRGDLPNTEAFF.

This clone has more than one count but fewer than ten. The chain couples TRBV5-6 to TRBJ2-6; D ambiguous. This CDR3 is built from 14 residues. Germline loops: CDR1 SGHDT, CDR2 YYEEEE. Between the trimmed V and J ends, which lost 0 bases and 2 bases, there was a span of 3 bases. The CDR3 region has the DNA TGTGCCAGCAGCTTGGGAGCTGGGGCCAACGTCCTGACTTTC. Protein product: CASSLGAGANVLTF.

The chain couples TRBV25-1 to TRBJ2-7; D ambiguous. Germline CDR1 and CDR2: MGHDK and SYGVNS. V was cut by 2 bases and J by 3 bases, with 5 bases left in between. The CDR3 is made up of 12 amino acids. CDR3 amino acids: CASSEHLYEQYF. CDR3 in DNA: TGTGCCAGCAGTGAACATCTCTACGAGCAGTACTTC.

The CDR3 here is CASKEPGSGELFF. The CDR3 bases are TGTGCCAGCAAGGAGCCAGGTTCCGGGGAGCTGTTTTTT. The chain couples TRBV6-6 to TRBJ2-2; no clear D. The CDR3 totals 13 residues. Per germline, CDR1 MNHNY and CDR2 SVGAGI (reference sequence). Trimming removed 7 bases from V and 6 bases from J, with 12 bases in between.

The chain employs TRBV6-4 and TRBJ2-2; weak D call: TRBD2 (5 bases). The germline V and J ends were trimmed by 4 bases and 3 bases, with 9 bases remaining between them. The germline gives CDR1 MRHNA, CDR2 SNTAGT. The CDR3 totals 14 residues. CDR3 region: CASSGGQDTGELFF. The CDR3 DNA reads TGTGCCAGCAGTGGCGGGCAAGACACCGGGGAGCTGTTTTTT.

With regard to this clone: The conserved closing phenylalanine or tryptophan is absent in this CDR3, likely reflecting a read error. Because the CDR3's place on the DNA is in doubt, the DNA is left out and the CDR3 is given as listed by TCRdb. The chain couples TRBV20-1 to TRBJ1-3. Counting both end residues, the CDR3 totals 10 amino acids. Germline CDR1 DFQATT, CDR2 SNEGSKA (reference sequence). CDR3 residues: CSARERDYAP.

V gene TRBV4-1 combines with J gene TRBJ2-7, with D perhaps matching TRBD2 (6 bases). The CDR3 covers 14 residues. The V end was cut by 6 bases, the J end by 2 bases, with 14 bases between. Looked up from germline, CDR1 is MGHRA and CDR2 is YSYEKL. This chain's CDR3 is CASSPGRGAYEQYF. CDR3 in DNA: TGCGCCAGCAGTCCCGGGAGAGGGGCCTACGAGCAGTACTTC.

This clone was observed once. The gene calls are TRBV19 and TRBJ2-6, with D tentatively TRBD1 or TRBD2 (6 bases each). Germline lookup yields CDR1 LNHDA and CDR2 SQIVND (reference sequence). Trimming took 5 bases from V and 4 from J, leaving 12 bases between them. The CDR3 runs 15 residues. This CDR3 is CASSFWGAGANVLTF. In DNA form, the CDR3 reads TGTGCCAGTAGTTTCTGGGGGGCAGGGGCCAACGTCCTGACTTTC.

The chain recombines TRBV7-2 with TRBJ1-5, with unresolved D. The CDR3 totals 15 residues. V shed 0 bases and J shed 0 bases, with 6 bases lying between them. CDR1 is SGHTA and CDR2 is FQGNSA in the germline V gene. The CDR3 nucleotides read TGTGCCAGCAGCTTAGCGGTAAATAGCAATCAGCCCCAGCATTTT. As protein: CASSLAVNSNQPQHF. Full variable domain (rest looked up from reference TRBV7-2 and TRBJ1-5): GAGVSQSPSNKVTEKGKDVELRCDPISGHTALYWYRQSLGQGLEFLIYFQGNSAPDKSGLPSDRFSAERTGGSVSTLTIQRTQQEDSAVYLCASSLAVNSNQPQHFGDGTRLSIL.

The CDR3 region is CASSSHRDTALFF. In DNA form, the CDR3 reads TGTGCCAGTAGTAGCCACCGGGACACGGCTTTGTTCTTC. This rearrangement joins TRBV19 to TRBJ2-1, with D perhaps TRBD1 (6 bases). Germline V CDR1 and CDR2: LNHDA, SQIVND (reference sequence). Trimming removed 4 bases from V and 15 bases from J, with 19 bases in between. This CDR3 is built from 13 residues.

CDR3 in DNA: TGTGCCGTGAATTCCGGGACTAGGGGCGAGCAGTACTTC. Protein sequence: CAVNSGTRGEQYF. The rearrangement uses TRBV10-3 and TRBJ2-7; 8 positions agree with TRBD2. The CDR3 is made up of 13 amino acids. V lost 11 bases and J lost 6; bases outside the gene matches: 12. The germline V gene has CDR1 ENHRY and CDR2 SYGVKD.